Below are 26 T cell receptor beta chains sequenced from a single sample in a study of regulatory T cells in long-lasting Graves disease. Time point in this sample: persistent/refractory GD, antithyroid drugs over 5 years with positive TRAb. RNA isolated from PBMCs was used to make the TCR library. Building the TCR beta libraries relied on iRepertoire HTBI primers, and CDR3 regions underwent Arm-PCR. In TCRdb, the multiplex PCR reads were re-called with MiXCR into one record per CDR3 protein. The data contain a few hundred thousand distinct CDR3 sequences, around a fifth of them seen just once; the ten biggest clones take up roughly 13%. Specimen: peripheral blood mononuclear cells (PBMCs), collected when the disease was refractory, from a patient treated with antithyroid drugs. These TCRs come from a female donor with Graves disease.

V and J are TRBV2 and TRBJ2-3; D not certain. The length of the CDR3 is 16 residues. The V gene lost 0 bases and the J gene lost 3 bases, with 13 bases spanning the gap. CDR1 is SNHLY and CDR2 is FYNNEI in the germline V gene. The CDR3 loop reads CASSEALMGSTDTQYF. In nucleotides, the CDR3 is TGTGCCAGCAGTGAAGCTTTGATGGGTAGTACAGATACGCAGTATTTT.

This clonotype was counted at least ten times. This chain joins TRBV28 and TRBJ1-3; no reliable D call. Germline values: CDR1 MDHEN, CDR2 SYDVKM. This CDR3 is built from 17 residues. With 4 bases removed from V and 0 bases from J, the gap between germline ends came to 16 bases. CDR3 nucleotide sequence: TGTGCCAGCAGTTCCGCCGGAGCCCAATTCTCTGGAAACACCATATATTTT. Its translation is CASSSAGAQFSGNTIYF.

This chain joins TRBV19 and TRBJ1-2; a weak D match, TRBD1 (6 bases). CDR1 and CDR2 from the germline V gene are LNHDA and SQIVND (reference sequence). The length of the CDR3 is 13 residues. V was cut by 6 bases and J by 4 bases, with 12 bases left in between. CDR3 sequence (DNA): TGTGCCAGTAGCGGGGGCCGTACCTATGGCTACACCTTC. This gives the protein CASSGGRTYGYTF.

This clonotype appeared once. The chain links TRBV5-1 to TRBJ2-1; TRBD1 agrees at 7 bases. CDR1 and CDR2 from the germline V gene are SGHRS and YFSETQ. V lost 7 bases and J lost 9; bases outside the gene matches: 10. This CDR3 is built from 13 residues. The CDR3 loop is CASLKMGTAEQFF. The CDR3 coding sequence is TGCGCCAGCCTTAAGATGGGGACAGCTGAGCAGTTCTTC.

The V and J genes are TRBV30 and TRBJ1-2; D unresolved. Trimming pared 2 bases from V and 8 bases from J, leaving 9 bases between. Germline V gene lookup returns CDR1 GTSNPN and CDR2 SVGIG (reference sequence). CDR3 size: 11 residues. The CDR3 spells CAWSREGGYTF. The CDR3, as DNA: TGTGCCTGGAGTAGGGAGGGCGGCTACACCTTC.

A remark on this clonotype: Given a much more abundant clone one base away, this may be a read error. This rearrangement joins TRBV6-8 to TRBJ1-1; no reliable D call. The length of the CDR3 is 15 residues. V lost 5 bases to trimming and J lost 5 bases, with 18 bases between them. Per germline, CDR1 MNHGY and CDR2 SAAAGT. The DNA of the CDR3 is TGTGCCAGCAGTCTCAGGCGAAGATCGGGGACTGAAGCTTTCTTT. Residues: CASSLRRRSGTEAFF.

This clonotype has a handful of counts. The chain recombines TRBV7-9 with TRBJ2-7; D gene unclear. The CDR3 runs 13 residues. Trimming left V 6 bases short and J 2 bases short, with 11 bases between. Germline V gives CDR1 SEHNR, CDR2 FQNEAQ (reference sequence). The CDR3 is CASSGSVAYEQYF. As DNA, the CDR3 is TGTGCCAGCAGTGGTTCGGTTGCCTACGAGCAGTACTTC.

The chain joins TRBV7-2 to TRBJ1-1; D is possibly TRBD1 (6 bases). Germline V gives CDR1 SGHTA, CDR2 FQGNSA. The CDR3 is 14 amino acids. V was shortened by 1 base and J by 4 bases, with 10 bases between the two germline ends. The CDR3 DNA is TGTGCCAGCAGCTTAGACAGGGTTGGCACTGAAGCTTTCTTT. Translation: CASSLDRVGTEAFF.

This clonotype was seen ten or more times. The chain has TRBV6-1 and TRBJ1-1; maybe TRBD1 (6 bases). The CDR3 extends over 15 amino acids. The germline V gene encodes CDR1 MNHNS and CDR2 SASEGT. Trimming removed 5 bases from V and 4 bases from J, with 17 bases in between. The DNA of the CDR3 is TGTGCCAGCAGTCGCCCCAGGGGTTGGGGCACTGAAGCTTTCTTT. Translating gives CASSRPRGWGTEAFF.

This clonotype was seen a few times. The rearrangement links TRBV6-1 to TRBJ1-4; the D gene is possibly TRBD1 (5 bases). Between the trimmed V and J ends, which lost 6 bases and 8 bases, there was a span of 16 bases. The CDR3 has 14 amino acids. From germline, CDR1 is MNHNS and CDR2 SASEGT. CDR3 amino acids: CASSPQGMREKLFF. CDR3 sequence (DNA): TGTGCCAGCAGCCCCCAGGGTATGCGCGAAAAACTGTTTTTT.

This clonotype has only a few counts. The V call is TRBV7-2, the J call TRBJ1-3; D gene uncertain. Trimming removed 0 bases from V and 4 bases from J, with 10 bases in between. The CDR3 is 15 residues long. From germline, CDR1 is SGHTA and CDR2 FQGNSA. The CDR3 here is CASSLASGSGNTIYF. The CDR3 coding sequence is TGTGCCAGCAGCTTAGCGTCGGGATCCGGAAACACCATATATTTT.

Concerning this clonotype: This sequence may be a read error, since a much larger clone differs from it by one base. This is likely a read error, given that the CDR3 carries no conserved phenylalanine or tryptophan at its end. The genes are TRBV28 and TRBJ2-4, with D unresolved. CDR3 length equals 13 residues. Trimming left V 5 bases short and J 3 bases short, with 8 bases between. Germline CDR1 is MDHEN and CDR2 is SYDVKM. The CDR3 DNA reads TGTGCCAGCAGTGTGAAGTTCAAAAACATTCAGTACGTC. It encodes CASSVKFKNIQYV.

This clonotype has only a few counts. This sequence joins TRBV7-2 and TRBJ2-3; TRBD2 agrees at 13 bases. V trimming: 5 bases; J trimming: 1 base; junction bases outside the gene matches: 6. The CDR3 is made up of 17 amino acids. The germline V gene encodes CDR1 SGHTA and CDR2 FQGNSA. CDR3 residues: CASSQQTSGGGTDTQYF. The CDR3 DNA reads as TGTGCCAGCAGCCAACAAACTAGCGGGGGGGGCACAGATACGCAGTATTTT.

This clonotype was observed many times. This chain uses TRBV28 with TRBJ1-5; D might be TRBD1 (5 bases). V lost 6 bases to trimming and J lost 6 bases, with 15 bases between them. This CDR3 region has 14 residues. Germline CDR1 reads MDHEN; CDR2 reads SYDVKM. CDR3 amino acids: CASRGVGRAQPQHF. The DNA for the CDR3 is TGTGCCAGCAGGGGGGTCGGGAGGGCTCAGCCCCAGCATTTT.

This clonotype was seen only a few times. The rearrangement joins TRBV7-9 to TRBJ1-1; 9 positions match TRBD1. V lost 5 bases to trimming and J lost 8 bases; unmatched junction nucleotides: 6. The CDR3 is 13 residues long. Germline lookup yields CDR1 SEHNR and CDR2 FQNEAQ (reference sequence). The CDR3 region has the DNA TGTGCCAGCAGCCCCACAGGGGGCGAAGAAGCTTTCTTT. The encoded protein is CASSPTGGEEAFF.

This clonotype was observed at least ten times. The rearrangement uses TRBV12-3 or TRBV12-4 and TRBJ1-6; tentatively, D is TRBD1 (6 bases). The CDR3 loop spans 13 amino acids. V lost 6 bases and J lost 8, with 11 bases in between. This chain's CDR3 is CASSLQGDSPLHF. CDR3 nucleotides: TGTGCCAGCAGCCTACAGGGAGATTCACCCCTCCACTTT.

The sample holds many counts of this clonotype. In DNA form, the CDR3 reads TGTGCCAGCAGCCGAACGGGGGCGTCTGGAAACACCATATATTTT. It encodes CASSRTGASGNTIYF. The genes are TRBV28 and TRBJ1-3; a possible D gene is TRBD1 (6 bases). The CDR3 is 15 residues long. Deletions cut 6 bases from V and 1 base from J, with 13 bases between. CDR1 and CDR2 (germline): MDHEN, SYDVKM. Together with reference TRBV28 and TRBJ1-3, the CDR3 gives the full variable domain: DVKVTQSSRYLVKRTGEKVFLECVQDMDHENMFWYRQDPGLGLRLIYFSYDVKMKEKGDIPEGYSVSREKKERFSLILESASTNQTSMYLCASSRTGASGNTIYFGEGSWLTVV.

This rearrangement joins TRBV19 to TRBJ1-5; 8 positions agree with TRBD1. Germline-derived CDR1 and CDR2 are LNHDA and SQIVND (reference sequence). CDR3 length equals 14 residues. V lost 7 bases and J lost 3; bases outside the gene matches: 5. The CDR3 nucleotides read TGTGCCAGTACCCGACAGGGGAACAATCAGCCCCAGCATTTT. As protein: CASTRQGNNQPQHF.

The DNA for the CDR3 is TGCAGTGCCCGGCGGGACAGGGTGGGAGGCTACACCTTC. This codes for CSARRDRVGGYTF. The rearrangement links TRBV20-1 to TRBJ1-2, with 9 nucleotides matching TRBD1. With 6 bases clipped from V and 8 bases from J, the junction kept 10 bases outside the gene matches. Germline values: CDR1 DFQATT, CDR2 SNEGSKA (reference sequence). CDR3 length: 13 residues.

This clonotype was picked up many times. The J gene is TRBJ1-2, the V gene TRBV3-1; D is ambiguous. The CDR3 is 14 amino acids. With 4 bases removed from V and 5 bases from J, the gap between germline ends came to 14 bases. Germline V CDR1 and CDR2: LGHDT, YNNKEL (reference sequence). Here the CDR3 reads CASSPATTLYGYTF. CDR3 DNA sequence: TGTGCCAGCAGCCCCGCGACGACACTGTATGGCTACACCTTC.

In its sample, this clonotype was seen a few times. CDR3 DNA: TGTGCCAGCTCACCTCAGCCCTGGGCTGACAAAAACATTCAGTACTTC. It codes for CASSPQPWADKNIQYF. The chain uses TRBV18 and TRBJ2-4; no reliable D call. The CDR3 totals 16 residues. Trimming removed 3 bases at V and 3 bases at J, with 15 bases between. The germline V gene encodes CDR1 KGHSH and CDR2 LQKENI.

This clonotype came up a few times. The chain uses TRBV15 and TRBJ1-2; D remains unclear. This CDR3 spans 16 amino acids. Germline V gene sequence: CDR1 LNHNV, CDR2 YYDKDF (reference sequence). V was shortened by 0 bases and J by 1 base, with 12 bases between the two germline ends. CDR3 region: CATSRDSVRVNYGYTF. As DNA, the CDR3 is TGTGCCACCAGCAGAGATTCCGTCAGAGTTAACTATGGCTACACCTTC.

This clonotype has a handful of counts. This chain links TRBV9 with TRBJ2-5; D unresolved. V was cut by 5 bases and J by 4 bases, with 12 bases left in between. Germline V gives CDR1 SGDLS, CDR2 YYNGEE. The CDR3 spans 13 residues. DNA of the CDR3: TGTGCCAGCAGTTCTGGGCAGGCAGAGACCCAGTACTTC. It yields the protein CASSSGQAETQYF.

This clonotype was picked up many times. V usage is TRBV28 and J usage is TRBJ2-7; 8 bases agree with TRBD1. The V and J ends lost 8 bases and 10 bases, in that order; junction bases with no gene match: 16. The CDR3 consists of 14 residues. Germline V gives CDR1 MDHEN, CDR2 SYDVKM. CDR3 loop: CASVLGFGTGEQYF. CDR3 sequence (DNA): TGTGCCAGCGTATTAGGTTTTGGGACAGGTGAACAGTACTTC.

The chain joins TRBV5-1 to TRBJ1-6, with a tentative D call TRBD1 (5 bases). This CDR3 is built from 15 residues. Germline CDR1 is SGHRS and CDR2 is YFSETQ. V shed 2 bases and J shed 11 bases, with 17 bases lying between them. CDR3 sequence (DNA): TGCGCCAGCAGCTTCGGGGCACAGCTAGGGACACCCCTCCACTTT. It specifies CASSFGAQLGTPLHF. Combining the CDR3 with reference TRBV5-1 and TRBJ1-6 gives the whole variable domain KAGVTQTPRYLIKTRGQQVTLSCSPISGHRSVSWYQQTPGQGLQFLFEYFSETQRNKGNFPGRFSGRQFSNSRSEMNVSTLELGDSALYLCASSFGAQLGTPLHFGNGTRLTVT.

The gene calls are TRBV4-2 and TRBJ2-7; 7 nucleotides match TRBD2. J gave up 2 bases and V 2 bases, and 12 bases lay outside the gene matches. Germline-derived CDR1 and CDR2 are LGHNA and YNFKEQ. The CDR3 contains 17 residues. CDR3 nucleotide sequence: TGTGCCAGCAGCCAATCTCTTTGGAGTGGGGGGGCCTACGAGCAGTACTTC. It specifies CASSQSLWSGGAYEQYF.